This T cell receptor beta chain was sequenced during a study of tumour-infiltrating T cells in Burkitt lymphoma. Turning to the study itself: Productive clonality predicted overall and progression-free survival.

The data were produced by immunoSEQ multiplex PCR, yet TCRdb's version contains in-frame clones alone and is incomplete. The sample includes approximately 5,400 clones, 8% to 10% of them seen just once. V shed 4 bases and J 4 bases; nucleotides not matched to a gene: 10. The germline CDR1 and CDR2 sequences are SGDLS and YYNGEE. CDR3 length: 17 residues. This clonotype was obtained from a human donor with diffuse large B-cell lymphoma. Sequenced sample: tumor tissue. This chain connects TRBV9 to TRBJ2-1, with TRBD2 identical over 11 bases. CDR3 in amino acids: CASSSLAGGVYYNEQFF. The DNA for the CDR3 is TGTGCCAGCAGCTCCTTAGCGGGGGGGGTCTATTACAATGAGCAGTTCTTC.